The entry below describes one TCR beta chain. The CDR3 extends over 13 amino acids. V dropped 4 bases and J dropped 4; count of bases not matched to a gene: 6. CDR1 is SQVTM, CDR2 ANQGSEA, per germline. The sample belongs to a study of cytomegalovirus exposure and HLA in healthy donors. PCR primers comprised 60 Vbeta and 13 Jbeta primers. The assay was immunoSEQ multiplex PCR, and TCRdb's table has in-frame clones only and misses some. The table has 95,000 to 100,000 clones, under 85% seen once. The chain employs TRBV29-1 and TRBJ2-5; TRBD2 matches 7 bases. This clonotype was sampled from a woman aged 40 to 49 in good health and CMV-seronegative. Sequencing was carried out using PBMCs. The CDR3 here is CSVAWREGETQYF. The DNA for the CDR3 is TGCAGCGTTGCTTGGAGGGAGGGAGAGACCCAGTACTTC.